One and the same sample provided the 20 T cell receptor beta chains below, sequenced in a study of shared clonotypes between healthy human individuals. Produced via immunoSEQ multiplex PCR; TCRdb's table is partial and in-frame only. Found here are roughly 890,000 clones, around 93% of them singletons; the top ten hold about 25%. As defined, naive CD8 cells were CD45RO-negative and positively selected for CCR7, with terminally differentiated effector memory CD45RA+ cells excluded. The sequenced sample consisted of naive CD8+ T cells sorted from blood. These TCRs come from a man younger than 45 in good health.

The CDR3 spells CASSPPLMAFF. The CDR3 DNA reads TGTGCCAGCAGCCCTCCTCTGATGGCTTTCTTT. This sequence joins TRBV7-9 and TRBJ1-1, with D unclear. The V end lost 5 bases, the J end lost 11 bases, and 12 bases lay between the germline ends. Germline V gene data show CDR1 as SEHNR and CDR2 as FQNEAQ (reference sequence). This CDR3 region has 11 residues.

The chain joins TRBV27 to TRBJ2-1, with D possibly TRBD2 on 5 matching bases. With 5 bases removed from V and 6 bases from J, the gap between germline ends came to 8 bases. Germline V CDR1 and CDR2: MNHEY, SMNVEV (reference sequence). CDR3 length equals 12 residues. The CDR3 DNA sequence: TGTGCCAGCAGTCGGACTGCCAATGAGCAGTTCTTC. Protein: CASSRTANEQFF.

V gene TRBV6-5 combines with J gene TRBJ2-1; D may be TRBD2 (6 bases). Trimming removed 5 bases from V and 13 bases from J, with 18 bases in between. The CDR3 loop spans 13 amino acids. Per germline, CDR1 MNHEY and CDR2 SVGAGI. The CDR3 bases are TGTGCCAGCAGTCCCCAAGGTAGCGGCTTCCAGTTCTTC. As protein: CASSPQGSGFQFF.

The V gene is TRBV29-1, the J gene TRBJ2-2; maybe TRBD1 (6 bases). The CDR3 runs 13 residues. CDR1 and CDR2 from the germline V gene are SQVTM and ANQGSEA. For the CDR3, the DNA is TGCGGGTTTACAGGGATAGACACCGGGGAGCTGTTTTTT. Translating gives CGFTGIDTGELFF.

This clone has a single count. The same CDR3 is also encoded by other DNA sequences in this sample. This rearrangement joins TRBV5-6 to TRBJ2-7; D is unresolved. From germline, CDR1 is SGHDT and CDR2 YYEEEE. V gave up 0 bases and J gave up 5 bases, with 3 bases separating them. This CDR3 has 11 residues. CDR3 coding DNA: TGTGCCAGCAGCTTGGTCAACGAGCAGTACTTC. This sequence encodes CASSLVNEQYF. The whole variable domain, remainder taken from reference TRBV5-6 and TRBJ2-7, is DAGVTQSPTHLIKTRGQQVTLRCSPKSGHDTVSWYQQALGQGPQFIFQYYEEEERQRGNFPDRFSGHQFPNYSSELNVNALLLGDSALYLCASSLVNEQYFGPGTRLTVT.

This chain uses TRBV7-5 with TRBJ2-7; the table's D call, TRBD2, has no DNA check behind it. TRBV7-5 is termed a pseudogene. CDR3 length: 18 amino acids. The CDR3 region has the DNA TGTGCCAGAAGCCTGACGCGGACACTAGCCCTTATAACCTACGAGCAGTACTTC. Its protein product is CARSLTRTLALITYEQYF.

This chain connects TRBV4-1 to TRBJ2-3; tentatively, D is TRBD2 (5 bases). Germline lookup yields CDR1 MGHRA and CDR2 YSYEKL. V lost 3 bases and J lost 1, with 14 bases in between. The CDR3 spans 16 residues. The DNA for the CDR3 is TGCGCCAGCAGCCAGGCTGAGGAGCGGCGCACAGATACGCAGTATTTT. Amino acids: CASSQAEERRTDTQYF.

The rearrangement joins TRBV14 to TRBJ2-5; D call uncertain. The CDR3 is made up of 15 amino acids. Germline-derived CDR1 and CDR2 are SGHDN and FVKESK. V was trimmed by 0 bases and J by 2 bases, leaving 10 bases between them. CDR3 coding DNA: TGTGCCAGCAGCCAAGACCTGACGGAACAAGAGACCCAGTACTTC. Amino acid sequence: CASSQDLTEQETQYF.

The chain employs TRBV5-4 and TRBJ2-1; 16 bases are a match to TRBD2. From germline, CDR1 is SGHNT and CDR2 YYREEE (reference sequence). This CDR3 spans 16 amino acids. V lost 4 bases, J lost 8 bases, and 6 bases stayed unmatched. Here the CDR3 DNA reads TGTGCCAGCAGCGGGGGACTAGCGGGAGGGCCCGATGAGCAGTTCTTC. Translated: CASSGGLAGGPDEQFF.

This clone showed up just a few times. This chain links TRBV27 with TRBJ2-4; D possibly matches TRBD1 or TRBD2 (6 bases each). The CDR3 length is 15 residues. Germline V gives CDR1 MNHEY, CDR2 SMNVEV (reference sequence). The V end was cut by 5 bases, the J end by 10 bases, with 21 bases between. The CDR3 nucleotides read TGTGCCAGCAGTACCCTCCTCGGAGGGGGTGGGATTCAGTACTTC. It codes for CASSTLLGGGGIQYF.

The chain carries TRBV11-3 and TRBJ1-1; D ambiguous. Germline CDR1 reads SGHNT; CDR2 reads YENEEA. V was cut by 0 bases and J by 7 bases, with 6 bases left in between. CDR3 size: 12 residues. This CDR3 reads CASSLEGGEAFF. The CDR3 DNA sequence: TGTGCCAGCAGCTTAGAGGGCGGTGAAGCTTTCTTT.

The rearrangement uses TRBV4-1 and TRBJ2-7; tentatively, D is TRBD2 (6 bases). Germline assignment: CDR1 MGHRA and CDR2 YSYEKL. This CDR3 contains 15 residues. Trimming stripped 4 bases from V and 2 bases from J, with 15 bases between. CDR3 nucleotides: TGCGCCAGCAGCCTCAATCGGGACTCTACCTACGAGCAGTACTTC. It is translated as CASSLNRDSTYEQYF.

This chain uses TRBV19 with TRBJ2-1; maybe TRBD2 (5 bases). Trimming stripped 10 bases from V and 3 bases from J, with 19 bases between. Germline V gene lookup returns CDR1 LNHDA and CDR2 SQIVND (reference sequence). There are 15 residues in the CDR3. CDR3: CATAASDGIYNEQFF. CDR3 DNA: TGTGCCACCGCTGCAAGCGACGGGATCTACAATGAGCAGTTCTTC.

CDR3 bases: TGTGACAAAAGGGGGTCCTTTTACAATGAGCAGTTCTTC. Its translation is CDKRGSFYNEQFF. The chain recombines TRBV6-5 with TRBJ2-1; D might be TRBD1 (6 bases). The germline V gene encodes CDR1 MNHEY and CDR2 SVGAGI. The CDR3 covers 13 residues.

This clone was observed a single time. V is TRBV19 and J is TRBJ2-3; D is possibly TRBD2 (5 bases). The CDR3 runs 14 residues. Germline V gene sequence: CDR1 LNHDA, CDR2 SQIVND (reference sequence). Trimming shortened V by 5 bases and J by 2 bases, and 11 bases separated the two germline ends. The DNA for the CDR3 is TGTGCCAGTAGTCCCCGCGGGTACACAGATACGCAGTATTTT. This sequence encodes CASSPRGYTDTQYF. The variable domain in full, completed from reference TRBV19 and TRBJ2-3, reads DGGITQSPKYLFRKEGQNVTLSCEQNLNHDAMYWYRQDPGQGLRLIYYSQIVNDFQKGDIAEGYSVSREKKESFPLTVTSAQKNPTAFYLCASSPRGYTDTQYFGPGTRLTVL.

This chain uses TRBV4-1 with TRBJ2-3; maybe TRBD2 (6 bases). Germline CDR1 and CDR2: MGHRA and YSYEKL. This CDR3 region has 13 residues. V shed 3 bases and J shed 6 bases, with 10 bases lying between them. CDR3 amino acids: CASSQRGTDTQYF. In nucleotides, the CDR3 is TGCGCCAGCAGCCAGCGCGGGACTGATACGCAGTATTTT.

The V gene is TRBV27, the J gene TRBJ2-2; D may match TRBD1 or TRBD2 (10 bases each). CDR3 length: 21 residues. V gave up 3 bases and J gave up 4 bases, with 30 bases separating them. Per germline, CDR1 MNHEY and CDR2 SMNVEV (reference sequence). CDR3 protein: CASSFLGQGESSGSGTGELFF. The CDR3 coding sequence is TGTGCCAGCAGTTTCCTCGGACAGGGGGAGTCTAGCGGGAGTGGCACCGGGGAGCTGTTTTTT.

The rearrangement uses TRBV28 and TRBJ2-1, with 7 bases matching TRBD2. CDR3 length equals 17 residues. The V segment lost 3 bases and the J segment 0 bases; nucleotides outside the gene matches: 8. Germline V gene data show CDR1 as MDHEN and CDR2 as SYDVKM. This CDR3 is CASSFRLAVSSYNEQFF. DNA for the CDR3: TGTGCCAGCAGTTTCCGGCTAGCGGTTAGCTCCTACAATGAGCAGTTCTTC.

This clone was counted between two and nine times. The chain links TRBV7-8 to TRBJ2-7; weak D call: TRBD2 (6 bases). The CDR3 is 14 amino acids. CDR1 and CDR2 from the germline V gene are SGHVS and FQNEAQ. V was shortened by 4 bases and J by 2 bases, with 12 bases between the two germline ends. The CDR3 loop reads CASSWGGLTYEQYF. CDR3 DNA sequence: TGTGCCAGCAGCTGGGGAGGCCTTACCTACGAGCAGTACTTC. The full variable domain, rest sourced from reference TRBV7-8 and TRBJ2-7, is GAGVSQSPRYKVAKRGQDVALRCDPISGHVSLFWYQQALGQGPEFLTYFQNEAQLDKSGLPSDRFFAERPEGSVSTLKIQRTQQEDSAVYLCASSWGGLTYEQYFGPGTRLTVT.

A remark on this clone: This same CDR3 is encoded by further DNA sequences in the sample. The CDR3 reads CASSSRDTYNEQFF. CDR3 DNA: TGTGCCAGCAGTTCCCGGGACACGTACAATGAGCAGTTCTTC. This sequence joins TRBV28 and TRBJ2-1, with a possible D match to TRBD1 (6 bases). CDR3 length: 14 residues. V lost 4 bases to trimming and J lost 4 bases, with 11 bases between them. Per germline, CDR1 MDHEN and CDR2 SYDVKM.